The T cell receptor (beta chain) under discussion was sequenced for a study of T cell repertoires in cytomegalovirus infection. The overall study: Public TCR beta signature analysis indicated the presence of both CMV infection and matching HLA type. Points from the study as a whole: Identification of carriers of CMV plus the relevant HLA was performed using cumulative public TCR beta family frequency. HLA-C-restricted CMV clonotypes gave the most frequent clonotype in two of eight donors.

In TCRdb, the reads were re-called with MiXCR into one record per CDR3 protein. The sample gives tens of thousands of distinct CDR3 sequences, roughly a quarter of which show up once; approximately 48% is in the top ten. J gave up 4 bases and V 4 bases, and 9 bases lay outside the gene matches. CDR3 length: 16 residues. This clonotype was recorded many times. The antigen is unknown. The receptor was derived from a human donor in good health (CMV status not recorded). Some clones in this sample may be carry-over from other donors' samples. Sequences were derived from CD8+ T cells from cultured PBMCs, sampled from culture after CMV antigen stimulation. V and J are TRBV12-3 or TRBV12-4 and TRBJ2-3, with 9 bases identical to TRBD1. CDR3 DNA sequence: TGTGCCAGCAGTTCCCGGGACAGGGCAGTCGCAGATACGCAGTATTTT. Its translation is CASSSRDRAVADTQYF.